This T cell receptor (beta chain) appears in the sequencing data of a study of blood T cell repertoires in COVID-19. Study-wide background: Samples came from the United States, Italy and Spain, spanning acute and convalescent COVID-19. Sample material is recorded as cDNA or gDNA derived from T cells, B-cell-depleted T cells, or PBMCs.

Trimming cost V 3 bases and J 6 bases, with 20 bases left between them. The germline gives CDR1 LNHNV, CDR2 YYDKDF (reference sequence). This CDR3 is 16 amino acids long. In the original workflow: Amplification of reference gene primers provided the estimated nucleated cell counts. Profiling relied on immunoSEQ multiplex PCR, and the TCRdb table lists in-frame clones only, not all of them. Clone size and V and J calls were adopted from that table, with D and trimming inferred from the DNA. Among 75,000 to 95,000 clones, approximately 91% were seen once, and the ten largest hold roughly 3%. The clonotype was recovered from a woman of 80 years or more with acute or convalescent COVID-19. J is TRBJ1-2 and V is TRBV15; D is perhaps TRBD1 (6 bases). Sequencing was done on a sample of peripheral blood. The CDR3 DNA reads TGTGCCACCAGCAGCTCACCTGACAGGTCCCGAAATGGCTACACCTTC. Translation: CATSSSPDRSRNGYTF.